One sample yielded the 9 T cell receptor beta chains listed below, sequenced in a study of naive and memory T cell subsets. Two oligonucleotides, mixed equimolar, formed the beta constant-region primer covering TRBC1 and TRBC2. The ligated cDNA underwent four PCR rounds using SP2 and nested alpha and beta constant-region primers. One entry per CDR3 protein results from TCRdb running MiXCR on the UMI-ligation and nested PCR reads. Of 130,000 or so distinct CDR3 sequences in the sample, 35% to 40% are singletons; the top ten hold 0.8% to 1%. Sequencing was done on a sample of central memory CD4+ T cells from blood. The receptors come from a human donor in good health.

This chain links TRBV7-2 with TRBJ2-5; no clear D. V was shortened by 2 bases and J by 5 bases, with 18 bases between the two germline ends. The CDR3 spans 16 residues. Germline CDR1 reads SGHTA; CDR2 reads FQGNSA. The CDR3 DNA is TGTGCCAGCAGCTTAAACCCTCCGGGCCTCCGGGAGACCCAGTACTTC. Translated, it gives CASSLNPPGLRETQYF.

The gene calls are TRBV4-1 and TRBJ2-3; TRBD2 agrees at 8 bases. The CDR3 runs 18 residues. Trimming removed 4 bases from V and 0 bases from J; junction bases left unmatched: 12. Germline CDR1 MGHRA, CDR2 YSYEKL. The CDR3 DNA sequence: TGCGCCAGCAGCCCAATAATCCGGGCTAGCGGGAGCACAGATACGCAGTATTTT. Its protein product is CASSPIIRASGSTDTQYF.

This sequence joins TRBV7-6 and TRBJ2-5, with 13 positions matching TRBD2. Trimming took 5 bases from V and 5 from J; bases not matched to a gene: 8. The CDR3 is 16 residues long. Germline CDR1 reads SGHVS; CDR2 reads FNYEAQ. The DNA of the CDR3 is TGTGCCAGCAGCCCCCTCGGACTAGCGGGAGAGGAGACCCAGTACTTC. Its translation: CASSPLGLAGEETQYF.

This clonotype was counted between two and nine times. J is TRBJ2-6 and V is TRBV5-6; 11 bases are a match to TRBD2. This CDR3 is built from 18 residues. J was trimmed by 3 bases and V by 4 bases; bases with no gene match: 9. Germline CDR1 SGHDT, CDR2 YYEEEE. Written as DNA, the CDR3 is TGTGCCAGCAGCCTCCCCACTAGCGGGAGAGGTGGGGCCAACGTCCTGACTTTC. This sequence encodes CASSLPTSGRGGANVLTF. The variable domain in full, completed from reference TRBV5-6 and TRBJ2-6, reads DAGVTQSPTHLIKTRGQQVTLRCSPKSGHDTVSWYQQALGQGPQFIFQYYEEEERQRGNFPDRFSGHQFPNYSSELNVNALLLGDSALYLCASSLPTSGRGGANVLTFGAGSRLTVL.

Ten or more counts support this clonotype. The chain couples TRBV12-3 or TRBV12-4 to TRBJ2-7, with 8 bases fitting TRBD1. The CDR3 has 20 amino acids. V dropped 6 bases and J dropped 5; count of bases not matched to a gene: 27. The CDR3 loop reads CASSRSKLAPGQGVIHEQYF. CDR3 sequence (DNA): TGTGCCAGCAGCCGAAGCAAGTTAGCCCCCGGACAGGGAGTAATCCACGAGCAGTACTTC.

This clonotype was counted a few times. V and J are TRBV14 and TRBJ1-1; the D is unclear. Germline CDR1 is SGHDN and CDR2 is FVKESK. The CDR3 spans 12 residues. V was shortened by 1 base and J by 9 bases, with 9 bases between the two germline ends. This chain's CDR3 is CASSQVAQQAFF. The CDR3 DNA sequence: TGTGCCAGCAGCCAAGTCGCACAGCAAGCTTTCTTT.

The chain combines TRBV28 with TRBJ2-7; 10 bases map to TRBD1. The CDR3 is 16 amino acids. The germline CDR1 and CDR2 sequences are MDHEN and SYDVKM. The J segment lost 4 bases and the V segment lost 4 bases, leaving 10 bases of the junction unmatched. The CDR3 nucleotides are TGTGCCAGCAGTTACCCCTTCGGGACAGGGGATTACGAGCAGTACTTC. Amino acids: CASSYPFGTGDYEQYF.

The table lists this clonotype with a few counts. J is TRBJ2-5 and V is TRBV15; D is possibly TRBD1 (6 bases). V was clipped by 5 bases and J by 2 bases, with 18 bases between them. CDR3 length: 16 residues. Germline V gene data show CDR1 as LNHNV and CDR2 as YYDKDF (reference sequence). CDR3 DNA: TGTGCCACCAGCGGCTATGGACAGCAATTACAAGAGACCCAGTACTTC. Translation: CATSGYGQQLQETQYF.

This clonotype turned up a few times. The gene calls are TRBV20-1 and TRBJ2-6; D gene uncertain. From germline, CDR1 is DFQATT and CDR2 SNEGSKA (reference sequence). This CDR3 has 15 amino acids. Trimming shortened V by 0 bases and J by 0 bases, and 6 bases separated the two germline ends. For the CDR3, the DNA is TGCAGTGCTAGAGATTCCGCCTCTGGGGCCAACGTCCTGACTTTC. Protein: CSARDSASGANVLTF.